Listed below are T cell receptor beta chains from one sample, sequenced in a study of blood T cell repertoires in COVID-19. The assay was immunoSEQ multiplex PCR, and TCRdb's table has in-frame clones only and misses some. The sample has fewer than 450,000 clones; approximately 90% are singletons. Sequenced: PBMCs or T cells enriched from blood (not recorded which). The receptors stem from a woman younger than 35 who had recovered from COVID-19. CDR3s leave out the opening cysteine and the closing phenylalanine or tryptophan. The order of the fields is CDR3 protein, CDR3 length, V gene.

CDR3aa: ASSIRGTEAF; len: 10; v_gene: TRBV19
CDR3aa: ASTGASGYYGYT; len: 12; v_gene: TRBV6-5
CDR3aa: ASSLQGANQPQH; len: 12; v_gene: TRBV5-6
CDR3aa: ATSDPGQPHTEAF; len: 13; v_gene: TRBV24-1
CDR3aa: ASSPMPGTAFYGYT; len: 14; v_gene: TRBV27
CDR3aa: ASSFLGSSYGYT; len: 12; v_gene: TRBV28
CDR3aa: SVGATREPYEQY; len: 12; v_gene: TRBV29-1
CDR3aa: ASSAGGTHENTQY; len: 13; v_gene: TRBV9
CDR3aa: ASSSPPLREQY; len: 11; v_gene: TRBV12-3/TRBV12-4
CDR3aa: ASSKVAALGDGYT; len: 13; v_gene: TRBV21-1
CDR3aa: ATSDQDRGGYT; len: 11; v_gene: TRBV24-1
CDR3aa: ASSSTGGSYEQY; len: 12; v_gene: TRBV3-1/TRBV3-2
CDR3aa: ASSESGQEGSPLH; len: 13; v_gene: TRBV6-1
CDR3aa: ASSPRQSTYEQY; len: 12; v_gene: TRBV6-5
CDR3aa: ASNQGGETQY; len: 10; v_gene: TRBV6-6
CDR3aa: AWSVYRDYT; len: 9; v_gene: TRBV30
CDR3aa: ASSAPSGGEQETQY; len: 14; v_gene: TRBV9
CDR3aa: ASSERGGALGNTIY; len: 14; v_gene: TRBV2